This T cell receptor beta chain appears in the sequencing data of a study of shared clonotypes between healthy human individuals. As for the study in general: Donors had three CD4 naive, three CD4 memory, two CD8 naive and one CD8 memory plate apiece. Notes on the study in general: Genetic and exposure-history diversity was limited by the small donor number.

As concerns this clone: No antigen is known for it.

Assay used: immunoSEQ multiplex PCR; TCRdb lists only in-frame clones, some missing. Here the sample spans 2 million to 2.5 million clones, approximately 94% being singletons. V lost 4 bases to trimming and J lost 2 bases, with 13 bases between them. The CDR3 is 14 residues long. Germline V lookup: CDR1 SGHRS, CDR2 YFSETQ. The sample taken for sequencing was naive CD4+ T cells sorted from blood. As to subset: CD45RA+ positively selected. This sequence originates from a man between 18 and 35 years old in good health. V and J are TRBV5-1 and TRBJ2-7; weak D call: TRBD2 (5 bases). CDR3 in amino acids: CASSRSSAAYEQYF. The CDR3 nucleotides are TGCGCCAGCAGCAGGAGCTCAGCGGCCTACGAGCAGTACTTC.